This note documents a single TCR beta chain sequence. Germline V gene data show CDR1 as LGHNA and CDR2 as YNFKEQ. This CDR3 comprises 17 residues. V lost 0 bases to trimming and J lost 7 bases, with 18 bases between them. This sample was taken from a study of blood T cell repertoires in COVID-19. For the study at large: PBMCs, B-cell-depleted T cells, or T cells provided the cDNA or gDNA that made up the material.

Authors' methods: Reference gene primer amplification gave nucleated cell count estimates. Generated by immunoSEQ multiplex PCR, the TCRdb table keeps only in-frame clones and is missing some. V and J calls and clone size follow that table, whereas D and trimming were derived from the DNA. Of about 34,000 clones in the sample, 90% were seen once. This sequence joins TRBV4-2 and TRBJ2-2; D perhaps matches TRBD1 (6 bases). The clonotype was recovered from a man older than 75 with acute or convalescent COVID-19. Sequences were obtained from peripheral blood. The CDR3 loop is CASSQERTLGANGELFF. CDR3 in DNA: TGTGCCAGCAGCCAAGAGCGTACATTGGGGGCTAACGGGGAGCTGTTTTTT.